This TCR beta chain was sequenced during a study of vaccination effects on CD4 cells after COVID-19. Germline CDR1 and CDR2: SGHTA and FQGTGA. The CDR3 totals 14 residues. The J segment lost 4 bases and the V segment lost 2 bases, leaving 2 bases of the junction unmatched. As to this clone: Antigen unknown.

The table came from immunoSEQ multiplex PCR; TCRdb's copy has only in-frame clones and leaves some out. This table has about 52,000 clones, roughly 73% appearing once. Antigen-specific CD4+ T cells were first expanded with viral peptide pools by the ViraFEST assay and only then sequenced. A 10-day culture period preceded the isolation of CD4+ T cells. The vaccine recipients had no prior SARS-CoV-2 infection, with negative nucleocapsid antibodies. The TCR comes from a human donor who received a COVID-19 vaccine. The chain uses TRBV7-3 and TRBJ2-3; 8 nucleotides align to TRBD2. Sample: CD4+ T cells from PBMCs cultured with HCoV-OC43 spike peptides, taken before COVID-19 vaccination. Indicated subset: HCoV-OC43 spike overlapping peptide pool stimulation. The CDR3 sequence: CASSLAGGADTQYF. The CDR3 coding sequence is TGTGCCAGCAGCTTAGCGGGGGGAGCAGATACGCAGTATTTT.